This entry describes one T cell receptor beta chain. It lacks a known antigen. The record has no base qualities; no much larger clone is one base away. The immunoSEQ Assay, a bias-controlled multiplex PCR, was used to amplify TCRbeta CDR3 regions from genomic DNA. For the original study's pipeline: The number of nucleated cells in each sample was estimated from the amplification of reference gene primers within the assay. To quantify the absolute abundance of each unique TCRbeta CDR3 rearrangement, sequence reads were collapsed and filtered. Productive Simpson clonality was computed per sample as the square root of Simpson's diversity index over productive rearrangements. In TCRdb, the immuneACCESS table is reduced to in-frame sequences with V and J assigned. These tables do not hold every clone; where another copy was compared, an unresolved V gene accounts for under half, and the others remain unexplained. That table is the source of V, J and clone size, and D and trimming were worked out from the DNA. The table for this sample lists more than 150,000 clones; roughly 87% of them were counted only once. The top ten hold roughly 7% of the sample.

Enrolling through a virtual design, the prospective study's participants ranged in age from roughly 18 to 100 years and lived across approximately 25 United States geographic areas. Cohort assignment in the prospective study relied on participant-reported clinical history from a screening survey and a study questionnaire. Recovered participants in ImmuneRACE Cohort 3 were defined as having two consecutive negative NP/OP PCR tests, clearance from a healthcare professional, or resolution of symptoms. In the prospective study, whole blood, serum and a nasopharyngeal or oropharyngeal swab were collected from each participant by mobile phlebotomists. Participants in the prospective study had the option to provide additional blood draws and questionnaires over an approximately 2-month period. Before DNA extraction, blood samples from the prospective study were shipped at room temperature or frozen. According to the germline V gene, CDR1 reads KGHSH and CDR2 reads LQKENI. Trimming removed 3 bases from V and 0 bases from J, leaving 18 bases between the germline ends. Its CDR3 holds 17 amino acids, cysteine through phenylalanine. This entry keeps only the CDR3 DNA: 51 bases, framed from base 1.

The data originate from a study of blood T cell repertoires in COVID-19 (dated by TCRdb to 2019 to 2021). Turning to the overall study: Collaborator samples came from the United States, Italy and Spain and covered acute and convalescent phases of COVID-19. The material from the prospective study consisted of cDNA or gDNA derived from T cells, B-cell-depleted T cells, or PBMCs. Deeply sampled blood TCRbeta repertoires from subjects exposed to, actively infected with, or recovered from COVID-19 were included in the dataset. A freely available public database, intended as a resource for researchers studying the immune response to SARS-CoV-2, is where the repertoires were released. Samples were obtained from the ongoing ImmuneRACE study (first 160 participants) and from some 1,300 subjects provided by 6 global collaborators. Nearly every sample came with metadata listing a de-identified subject ID, COVID-19 status, age in years and sex. Where HLA class I and class II types were available, the types were taken from metadata supplied by the sample provider, not from assay-based typing. Summary of the overall study and its limitations: How much clinical and demographic metadata was included differed by source and by participant, and the metadata was provided uncurated.

The sequence came from a woman aged 50 to 60 who had recovered from COVID-19. The sequencing input was PBMCs or T cells enriched from blood (not recorded which). This receptor chain uses TRBV18 and TRBJ2-7, with a tentative D gene TRBD2 over 6 matching bases. The sequenced DNA: TGTGCCAGCTCACCCTCCGAGGGCGGGGTGAGCTCCTACGAGCAGTACTTC. This translates into CASSPSEGGVSSYEQYF. With the portions outside the CDR3 filled from the reference TRBV18 and TRBJ2-7 genes, the complete variable region becomes NAGVMQNPRHLVRRRGQEARLRCSPMKGHSHVYWYRQLPEEGLKFMVYLQKENIIDESGMPKERFSAEFPKEGPSILRIQQVVRGDSAAYFCASSPSEGGVSSYEQYFGPGTRLTVT.